Listed below are T cell receptor beta chains from one sample, sequenced in a study of blood T cell repertoires in COVID-19. TCRdb's table, derived via immunoSEQ multiplex PCR, lists solely in-frame clones and lacks some. Altogether about 160,000 clones are present, roughly 80% being singletons, with the ten largest covering around 3%. The sequenced sample was peripheral blood. Receptors were obtained from a man aged 65 to 85 with acute or convalescent COVID-19. CDR3s include the opening cysteine and the closing phenylalanine or tryptophan. A D gene is named only where the DNA matches it firmly. Clone size is stated in some rows and not others, as once, few, many or a class when expanded.

clone_size: many
j_call: TRBJ2-2
v_call: TRBV7-2
d_call: TRBD2
cdr3_aa: CASSPQWLAGTSGELFF
cdr3_nt: TGTGCCAGCAGCCCCCAGTGGCTAGCGGGAACGTCCGGGGAGCTGTTTTTT

clone_size: -
j_call: TRBJ2-1
v_call: TRBV9
d_call: -
cdr3_aa: CASSPPGDLGVSYNEQFF
cdr3_nt: TGTGCCAGCAGCCCGCCGGGAGACTTGGGGGTTTCCTACAATGAGCAGTTCTTC

clone_size: -
j_call: TRBJ1-1
v_call: TRBV4-2
d_call: -
cdr3_aa: CASSPYGGGTEAFF
cdr3_nt: TGTGCCAGCAGCCCTTATGGGGGGGGCACTGAAGCTTTCTTT

clone_size: -
j_call: TRBJ2-1
v_call: TRBV18
d_call: TRBD2
cdr3_aa: CASSRQSGSGTYNEQFF
cdr3_nt: TGTGCCAGCTCACGACAGTCGGGTAGCGGGACCTACAATGAGCAGTTCTTC

clone_size: -
j_call: TRBJ1-4
v_call: TRBV6-6
d_call: -
cdr3_aa: CASSYSGRGEKLFF
cdr3_nt: TGTGCCAGCAGTTACTCAGGTCGAGGAGAAAAACTGTTTTTT

clone_size: -
j_call: TRBJ2-2
v_call: TRBV5-1
d_call: TRBD1
cdr3_aa: CASRTGTGANTGELFF
cdr3_nt: TGCGCCAGCCGAACCGGGACAGGGGCGAACACCGGGGAGCTGTTTTTT

clone_size: -
j_call: TRBJ1-2
v_call: TRBV19
d_call: -
cdr3_aa: CASSSRQYGYTF
cdr3_nt: TGTGCCAGTAGTAGCCGACAGTATGGCTACACCTTC

clone_size: -
j_call: TRBJ2-2
v_call: TRBV11-3
d_call: TRBD1
cdr3_aa: CASSMTGAKTGELFF
cdr3_nt: TGTGCCAGCAGCATGACAGGGGCGAAAACCGGGGAGCTGTTTTTT

clone_size: -
j_call: TRBJ1-2
v_call: TRBV6-5
d_call: TRBD1
cdr3_aa: CASRPGQSNYGYTF
cdr3_nt: TGTGCCAGCAGACCGGGACAGTCTAACTATGGCTACACCTTC

clone_size: -
j_call: TRBJ2-1
v_call: TRBV2
d_call: -
cdr3_aa: CASRVLAGEQFF
cdr3_nt: TGTGCCAGCAGGGTACTAGCAGGCGAGCAGTTCTTC

clone_size: -
j_call: TRBJ2-2
v_call: TRBV7-9
d_call: -
cdr3_aa: CASTQPAGELFF
cdr3_nt: TGTGCCAGCACCCAACCGGCCGGGGAGCTGTTTTTT

clone_size: -
j_call: TRBJ1-1
v_call: TRBV10-2
d_call: -
cdr3_aa: CASSQTGVNTEAFF
cdr3_nt: TGCGCCAGCAGCCAGACAGGAGTGAACACTGAAGCTTTCTTT

clone_size: once
j_call: TRBJ1-1
v_call: TRBV5-1
d_call: TRBD1
cdr3_aa: CASSLGTGWGTEAFF
cdr3_nt: TGCGCCAGCAGCTTGGGGACAGGGTGGGGCACTGAAGCTTTCTTT

clone_size: -
j_call: TRBJ2-3
v_call: TRBV11-2
d_call: -
cdr3_aa: CASSLGESGTDTQYF
cdr3_nt: TGTGCCAGCAGCTTAGGGGAGTCCGGCACAGATACGCAGTATTTT

clone_size: -
j_call: TRBJ1-3
v_call: TRBV18
d_call: -
cdr3_aa: CASSPTTVSSGNTIYF
cdr3_nt: TGTGCCAGCTCACCGACGACTGTCTCCTCTGGAAACACCATATATTTT

clone_size: -
j_call: TRBJ1-3
v_call: TRBV5-1
d_call: TRBD1
cdr3_aa: CASSLDNRDRALNTIYF
cdr3_nt: TGCGCCAGCAGCTTGGATAACCGGGACAGGGCGTTAAACACCATATATTTT

clone_size: -
j_call: TRBJ2-7
v_call: TRBV15
d_call: TRBD1
cdr3_aa: CATKGQSYEQYF
cdr3_nt: TGTGCCACCAAGGGACAGTCCTACGAGCAGTACTTC

clone_size: once
j_call: TRBJ1-5
v_call: TRBV28
d_call: -
cdr3_aa: CASSLKYGYQPQHF
cdr3_nt: TGTGCCAGCAGTTTAAAGTACGGGTATCAGCCCCAGCATTTT

clone_size: -
j_call: TRBJ1-6
v_call: TRBV25-1
d_call: TRBD1
cdr3_aa: CASSVRQGADSPLHF
cdr3_nt: TGTGCCAGCAGTGTTCGACAGGGGGCGGATTCACCCCTCCACTTT

clone_size: -
j_call: TRBJ2-3
v_call: TRBV5-1
d_call: -
cdr3_aa: CASSLEGEDTQYF
cdr3_nt: TGCGCCAGCAGCTTGGAAGGAGAGGATACGCAGTATTTT

clone_size: -
j_call: TRBJ2-5
v_call: TRBV19
d_call: TRBD2
cdr3_aa: CASSPRGEYQETQYF
cdr3_nt: TGTGCCAGTAGTCCCCGGGGGGAGTACCAAGAGACCCAGTACTTC

clone_size: -
j_call: TRBJ1-1
v_call: TRBV7-9
d_call: -
cdr3_aa: CASSLAGSHGRAFF
cdr3_nt: TGTGCCAGCAGCTTAGCCGGGTCCCACGGGAGAGCTTTCTTT

clone_size: -
j_call: TRBJ2-7
v_call: TRBV2
d_call: -
cdr3_aa: CASRTVPNEQYF
cdr3_nt: TGTGCCAGCAGGACAGTTCCTAACGAGCAGTACTTC

clone_size: many
j_call: TRBJ1-3
v_call: TRBV18
d_call: TRBD1
cdr3_aa: CASSSGQEENTIYF
cdr3_nt: TGTGCCAGCTCATCGGGACAGGAGGAAAACACCATATATTTT

clone_size: -
j_call: TRBJ1-1
v_call: TRBV29-1
d_call: TRBD1
cdr3_aa: CSVDPDRAGNTEAFF
cdr3_nt: TGCAGCGTTGATCCCGACAGGGCTGGTAACACTGAAGCTTTCTTT

clone_size: -
j_call: TRBJ1-1
v_call: TRBV18
d_call: TRBD1
cdr3_aa: CASSPGVRQGNTEAFF
cdr3_nt: TGTGCCAGCTCACCGGGCGTGAGACAGGGGAACACTGAAGCTTTCTTT

clone_size: -
j_call: TRBJ2-2
v_call: TRBV27
d_call: -
cdr3_aa: CASSLIPTGPGGELFF
cdr3_nt: TGTGCCAGCAGTTTAATCCCGACGGGTCCGGGCGGGGAGCTGTTTTTT

clone_size: -
j_call: TRBJ2-7
v_call: TRBV5-6
d_call: -
cdr3_aa: CASSSLTYEQYF
cdr3_nt: TGTGCCAGCAGCTCCTTAACCTACGAGCAGTACTTC

clone_size: -
j_call: TRBJ2-7
v_call: TRBV29-1
d_call: -
cdr3_aa: CSVDKVQGNEQYF
cdr3_nt: TGCAGCGTTGATAAGGTTCAGGGCAACGAGCAGTACTTC

clone_size: -
j_call: TRBJ2-5
v_call: TRBV6-5
d_call: -
cdr3_aa: CASRLSDQETQYF
cdr3_nt: TGTGCCAGCAGGTTAAGCGACCAAGAGACCCAGTACTTC

clone_size: -
j_call: TRBJ2-5
v_call: TRBV19
d_call: TRBD1
cdr3_aa: CASSPRTGVMQETQYF
cdr3_nt: TGTGCCAGTAGTCCTAGGACAGGAGTGATGCAAGAGACCCAGTACTTC

clone_size: once
j_call: TRBJ1-4
v_call: TRBV10-3
d_call: TRBD1
cdr3_aa: CAISESGTGGEKLFF
cdr3_nt: TGTGCCATCAGTGAGTCCGGGACAGGGGGTGAAAAACTGTTTTTT

clone_size: -
j_call: TRBJ2-5
v_call: TRBV19
d_call: TRBD2
cdr3_aa: CASSHSGGRGLETQYF
cdr3_nt: TGTGCCAGCTCCCACTCCGGGGGGAGAGGGTTAGAGACCCAGTACTTC

clone_size: -
j_call: TRBJ2-1
v_call: TRBV10-3
d_call: TRBD2
cdr3_aa: CAISEYTSGSLDEQFF
cdr3_nt: TGTGCCATCAGTGAGTACACTAGCGGGAGTTTGGATGAGCAGTTCTTC

clone_size: -
j_call: TRBJ2-1
v_call: TRBV6-6
d_call: TRBD2
cdr3_aa: CASSYSLTSGVNEQFF
cdr3_nt: TGTGCCAGCAGTTACTCTCTCACTAGCGGAGTCAATGAGCAGTTCTTC

clone_size: -
j_call: TRBJ2-6
v_call: TRBV5-1
d_call: TRBD2
cdr3_aa: CASSPEGLAGVGGANVLTF
cdr3_nt: TGCGCCAGCAGCCCCGAAGGACTAGCGGGAGTAGGTGGGGCCAACGTCCTGACTTTC

clone_size: -
j_call: TRBJ2-1
v_call: TRBV7-3
d_call: TRBD2
cdr3_aa: CASSPGTSGSNEQFF
cdr3_nt: TGTGCCAGCAGCCCCGGGACTAGCGGTTCCAATGAGCAGTTCTTC

clone_size: few
j_call: TRBJ2-7
v_call: TRBV4-2
d_call: -
cdr3_aa: CASSSTTRTYEQYF
cdr3_nt: TGTGCCAGCAGCTCAACGACTAGAACCTACGAGCAGTACTTC

clone_size: -
j_call: TRBJ2-5
v_call: TRBV7-2
d_call: -
cdr3_aa: CASSSPAGTRETQYF
cdr3_nt: TGTGCCAGCAGCTCCCCCGCCGGGACTCGGGAGACCCAGTACTTC

clone_size: -
j_call: TRBJ2-7
v_call: TRBV11-3
d_call: TRBD1
cdr3_aa: CASSLGGQVSYEQYF
cdr3_nt: TGTGCCAGCAGCTTAGGGGGACAGGTATCCTACGAGCAGTACTTC

clone_size: -
j_call: TRBJ1-6
v_call: TRBV12-3/TRBV12-4
d_call: TRBD1
cdr3_aa: CASSLDRGSPLHF
cdr3_nt: TGTGCCAGCAGTTTGGACAGGGGTTCACCCCTCCACTTT

clone_size: -
j_call: TRBJ1-1
v_call: TRBV5-8
d_call: -
cdr3_aa: CASSQMVGGEAFF
cdr3_nt: TGTGCCAGCAGCCAAATGGTGGGGGGGGAAGCTTTCTTT